The rows below give T cell receptor beta chains drawn from one sample of a study of T cells in Graves' hyperthyroidism and ophthalmopathy. Each CDR3 protein gets one entry after TCRdb re-called the multiplex PCR reads with MiXCR. This table holds about 560,000 distinct CDR3 sequences, 16% found once. Material: blood. The receptors stem from a woman aged 18 to 35 with Graves' hyperthyroidism. Each CDR3 is given with its conserved first and last residue. Fields, in order: clone size, V gene, CDR3 length, J gene, D gene, CDR3 protein, CDR3 DNA. The D gene is left open where the match is weak. Not all rows give a size; the values are once, few, many and, for expanded clones, a class.

many	TRBV5-4	16	TRBJ1-1	-	CASSPTQGVMNTEAFF	TGTGCCAGCAGCCCAACACAGGGAGTTATGAACACTGAAGCTTTCTTT
few	TRBV7-2	15	TRBJ1-6	TRBD1	CASRSWTGDNSPLHF	TGTGCCAGCAGATCGTGGACAGGGGATAATTCACCCCTCCACTTT
few	TRBV6-2/TRBV6-3	13	TRBJ1-2	-	CASKVQVRDGYTF	TGTGCCAGCAAGGTCCAGGTCCGAGATGGCTACACCTTC
few	TRBV18	17	TRBJ2-3	TRBD1	CASSPVTGGVKTDTQYF	TGTGCCAGCTCACCGGTGACAGGGGGAGTGAAAACAGATACGCAGTATTTT
-	TRBV12-3/TRBV12-4	12	TRBJ1-1	-	CASSLARGTAFF	TGTGCCAGCAGTTTAGCGCGAGGAACAGCTTTCTTT
-	TRBV7-9	20	TRBJ2-1	TRBD1	CASSSTLEVLDRAAYNEQFF	TGTGCCAGCAGCTCTACCCTCGAAGTTCTAGACAGGGCGGCCTACAATGAGCAGTTCTTC
-	TRBV12-3/TRBV12-4	12	TRBJ2-7	-	CASSLYLYEQYF	TGTGCCAGCAGTTTATATCTGTACGAGCAGTACTTC
few	TRBV10-3	13	TRBJ2-2	-	CATALQGRRELFF	TGTGCCACCGCCCTACAGGGACGGCGGGAGCTGTTTTTT
few	TRBV6-1	14	TRBJ2-2	TRBD2	CASGLAGRTGELFF	TGTGCCAGCGGACTAGCGGGAAGAACCGGGGAGCTGTTTTTT
few	TRBV30	17	TRBJ1-3	-	CAWILPGPFLSGNTIYF	TGTGCCTGGATCCTTCCGGGACCCTTCCTCTCTGGAAACACCATATATTTT
-	TRBV14	22	TRBJ2-5	TRBD2	CASSQDLEGRDGLAGVQETQYF	TGTGCCAGCAGCCAAGATCTTGAGGGTCGAGACGGACTAGCGGGAGTCCAAGAGACCCAGTACTTC
-	TRBV19	16	TRBJ2-1	-	CASRIAHLSSYNEQFF	TGTGCCAGTAGAATAGCACACCTGAGCTCCTACAATGAGCAGTTCTTC
-	TRBV6-2/TRBV6-3	13	TRBJ2-3	-	CASSDSFTDTQYF	TGTGCCAGCAGTGACAGTTTCACAGATACGCAGTATTTT
many	TRBV6-1	16	TRBJ1-1	-	CASSSAVGGTNTEAFF	TGTGCCAGCAGTTCCGCCGTTGGGGGAACGAACACTGAAGCTTTCTTT
few	TRBV12-3/TRBV12-4	15	TRBJ2-3	-	CASSPGGRNTDTQYF	TGTGCCAGCAGCCCCGGGGGCAGAAACACAGATACGCAGTATTTT
many	TRBV7-2	14	TRBJ2-1	-	CASSLDRVDNEQFF	TGTGCCAGCAGCTTAGATCGGGTAGACAATGAGCAGTTCTTC
-	TRBV29-1	15	TRBJ2-6	TRBD1	CSVEGTGAGANVLTF	TGCAGCGTTGAGGGGACAGGGGCCGGGGCCAACGTCCTGACTTTC
few	TRBV24-1	14	TRBJ2-5	TRBD1	CATSSDRPEETQYF	TGTGCCACCTCGTCGGACAGGCCTGAAGAGACCCAGTACTTC
many	TRBV5-1	15	TRBJ2-7	TRBD2	CASRVASGSTYEQYF	TGCGCCAGCAGAGTCGCTAGCGGGTCAACCTACGAGCAGTACTTC
-	TRBV29-1	13	TRBJ2-2	-	CSVARRATGELFF	TGCAGCGTTGCCAGAAGGGCGACCGGGGAGCTGTTTTTT
few	TRBV12-3/TRBV12-4	15	TRBJ2-7	TRBD1	CASSRPGQGVYEQYF	TGTGCCAGCAGCCGACCGGGACAGGGTGTATACGAGCAGTACTTC
-	TRBV27	14	TRBJ1-2	-	CASSPPGHYYGYTF	TGTGCCAGCAGTCCTCCGGGACATTACTATGGCTACACCTTC
-	TRBV4-1	16	TRBJ2-1	TRBD2	CASSQERLAGQREQFF	TGCGCCAGCAGCCAAGAAAGACTAGCTGGGCAGCGGGAGCAGTTCTTC
many	TRBV12-3/TRBV12-4	12	TRBJ2-7	-	CASSLTDYEQYF	TGTGCCAGCAGTTTGACAGACTACGAGCAGTACTTC
many	TRBV30	14	TRBJ1-1	TRBD1	CAWRSYRGPTEAFF	TGTGCCTGGAGAAGTTACAGGGGGCCCACTGAAGCTTTCTTT
-	TRBV7-8	12	TRBJ1-2	-	CASSSDVDGYTF	TGTGCCAGCAGCTCGGACGTAGATGGCTACACCTTC
many	TRBV20-1	13	TRBJ2-5	-	CSAGREDKETQYF	TGCAGTGCTGGAAGGGAGGACAAGGAGACCCAGTACTTC
-	TRBV5-1	16	TRBJ2-5	TRBD2	CASSRGLAGLKETQYF	TGCGCCAGCAGCCGAGGACTAGCGGGGCTAAAAGAGACCCAGTACTTC
-	TRBV25-1	17	TRBJ2-2	-	CASAPGPGVWDTGELFF	TGTGCCAGCGCGCCGGGGCCCGGCGTGTGGGACACCGGGGAGCTGTTTTTT
many	TRBV7-9	16	TRBJ2-5	TRBD2	CASSAGTSGGYETQYF	TGTGCCAGCAGCGCCGGGACTAGCGGGGGGTACGAGACCCAGTACTTC
many	TRBV27	14	TRBJ1-2	TRBD1	CASGTGEKSRGYTF	TGTGCCAGCGGAACAGGGGAAAAAAGTCGTGGCTACACCTTC
-	TRBV19	16	TRBJ1-6	TRBD1	CASSIGLTGSTSPLHF	TGTGCCAGTAGTATTGGCCTGACAGGGTCTACTTCACCCCTCCACTTT
-	TRBV27	16	TRBJ2-5	-	CASSLRRQGPRETQYF	TGTGCCAGCAGTTTGCGTCGTCAGGGTCCTCGAGAGACCCAGTACTTC
few	TRBV7-9	17	TRBJ2-7	TRBD1	CASSLAPIRQGSYEQYF	TGTGCCAGCAGCTTAGCCCCCATCAGACAGGGATCCTACGAGCAGTACTTC
many	TRBV20-1	15	TRBJ2-2	-	CSARDARINTGELFF	TGCAGTGCTAGAGATGCCAGAATTAACACCGGGGAGCTGTTTTTT
many	TRBV5-1	15	TRBJ2-5	-	CASSSNGRLQETQYF	TGCGCCAGCAGTTCGAACGGCAGACTCCAAGAGACCCAGTACTTC
-	TRBV7-2	13	TRBJ1-2	TRBD1	CASNFQGARGYTF	TGTGCCAGCAACTTTCAGGGGGCACGAGGCTACACCTTC
few	TRBV19	15	TRBJ2-5	-	CASSMGSRLQETQYF	TGTGCCAGTAGTATGGGGTCCCGGCTACAAGAGACCCAGTACTTC
few	TRBV18	16	TRBJ1-4	-	CASSPLPGAPHEKLFF	TGTGCCAGCTCACCGCTCCCAGGGGCACCGCATGAAAAACTGTTTTTT
few	TRBV27	15	TRBJ2-7	TRBD2	CASSLRTSGRGEQYF	TGTGCCAGCAGTCTGAGGACTAGCGGGAGAGGCGAGCAGTACTTC
-	TRBV4-3	15	TRBJ2-7	TRBD1	CASSQERDRREEQYF	TGCGCCAGCAGCCAAGAAAGGGACAGGCGGGAAGAGCAGTACTTC
once	TRBV18	17	TRBJ2-2	-	CASSPLSGTGLTGELFF	TGTGCCAGCTCACCCCTTTCCGGGACTGGCCTCACCGGGGAGCTGTTTTTT
-	TRBV20-1	13	TRBJ2-3	TRBD1	CSAGQGTTDTQYF	TGCAGTGCAGGACAGGGGACCACAGATACGCAGTATTTT
many	TRBV5-1	15	TRBJ2-1	TRBD2	CASSSGLAGDNEQFF	TGTGCCAGCAGTTCGGGACTAGCGGGGGACAATGAGCAGTTCTTC
-	TRBV19	15	TRBJ1-1	-	CASSLFQGTNTEAFF	TGTGCCAGTAGTTTATTCCAGGGGACGAACACTGAAGCTTTCTTT